What follows are 7 T cell receptor beta chains derived from one specimen sequenced in a study of molecular identifiers for immune sequencing clone quantification. TCRdb re-derived calls from the PCR reads in MiXCR, one entry per CDR3 protein. This sample has approximately 41,000 distinct CDR3 sequences, with 15% to 20% found just once. The sequenced sample was naive CD8+ T cells from blood, with Jurkat cell RNA spiked in. As for subset: FACS-sorted CD8+CD4-CCR7+CD45RA+ naive T cells. The receptors were sampled from a human donor in good health. Some libraries in this study had Jurkat cell RNA spiked in.

Ten or more counts support this clonotype. This chain joins TRBV13 and TRBJ2-2; 7 positions agree with TRBD2. Germline loops: CDR1 PRHDT, CDR2 FYEKMQ (reference sequence). The CDR3 extends over 16 amino acids. The V gene end was trimmed by 3 bases and the J gene end by 1 base; junction bases not matched to a gene: 5. CDR3 residues: CASSFGREWNTGELFF. CDR3 DNA: TGTGCCAGCAGCTTTGGGCGGGAGTGGAACACCGGGGAGCTGTTTTTT.

This clonotype was seen ten or more times. V and J are TRBV24-1 and TRBJ1-2, with a weak D call TRBD1 (5 bases). Germline V gene sequence: CDR1 KGHDR, CDR2 SFDVKD. This CDR3 spans 11 amino acids. Trimming took 5 bases from V and 8 from J, leaving 8 bases between them. The CDR3 protein is CATSATGGYTF. CDR3 sequence (DNA): TGTGCCACCAGTGCAACAGGAGGCTACACCTTC.

This chain links TRBV7-2 with TRBJ2-3; TRBD2 aligns across 10 bases. From germline, CDR1 is SGHTA and CDR2 FQGNSA. Germline trimming cut 5 bases from V and 5 bases from J; bases unmatched to any gene: 7. The CDR3 consists of 15 residues. CDR3 DNA sequence: TGTGCCAGCAGCCCGCTAGCGGGAGTTGGAGATACGCAGTATTTT. Its translation is CASSPLAGVGDTQYF.

This clonotype came up many times. CDR3 in amino acids: CASSGAAGEQYF. CDR3 nucleotides: TGTGCCAGCAGCGGTGCGGCGGGGGAGCAGTACTTC. The V gene is TRBV3-1, the J gene TRBJ2-7, with D perhaps TRBD2 (6 bases). The V end was cut by 5 bases, the J end by 7 bases, with 12 bases between. The CDR3 is made up of 12 amino acids. Germline V lookup: CDR1 LGHDT, CDR2 YNNKEL (reference sequence).

For this clonotype: Without the conserved terminal phenylalanine or tryptophan, this CDR3 likely stems from a read error. The genes are TRBV30 and TRBJ1-3; a weak D match, TRBD1 (5 bases). The germline CDR1 and CDR2 sequences are GTSNPN and SVGIG (reference sequence). V lost 2 bases and J 4 bases, leaving 15 bases between the germline ends. The CDR3 sequence is 15 residues long. CDR3 sequence: CAWSSGARSGNTIYC. The DNA of the CDR3 is TGTGCCTGGAGTTCTGGGGCCAGGTCCGGAAACACCATATATTGT.

This clonotype was seen at least ten times. The J gene is TRBJ2-7, the V gene TRBV28; 8 bases map to TRBD2. Germline V gene data show CDR1 as MDHEN and CDR2 as SYDVKM. The CDR3 consists of 14 residues. J gave up 5 bases and V 4 bases, and 7 bases lay outside the gene matches. CDR3 DNA: TGTGCCAGCAGTTCAGGACTAGCCATTCACGAGCAGTACTTC. It yields the protein CASSSGLAIHEQYF.

This clonotype was detected once. A single base separates this from a much larger clone, so it may be a read error. Without the conserved terminal phenylalanine or tryptophan, this CDR3 likely stems from a read error. J is TRBJ2-3 and V is TRBV27; TRBD1 might be the D (6 bases). CDR1 and CDR2 from the germline V gene are MNHEY and SMNVEV (reference sequence). V shed 5 bases and J shed 0 bases, with 15 bases lying between them. The CDR3 extends over 16 amino acids. In DNA, the CDR3 is TGTGCCAGCAGTCCCCTACAGGGACCCAGCACAGATACGCAGTATCTT. Protein product: CASSPLQGPSTDTQYL.